This record covers a single T cell receptor beta chain. These data belong to a study of blood T cell repertoires in COVID-19. Repertoires were generated with immunoSEQ multiplex PCR, while TCRdb's copy carries only in-frame clones and drops some. The sample yields some 41,000 clones, less than 90% seen once. Germline lookup yields CDR1 SGHTA and CDR2 FQGTGA. The ends lost 4 bases at V and 0 bases at J; junction bases unmatched: 9. This CDR3 spans 16 amino acids. This sequence joins TRBV7-3 and TRBJ2-7; TRBD1 agrees at 7 bases. The material sequenced was peripheral blood. This TCR came from a human donor in a cohort sampled during active COVID-19. The CDR3 here is CASSSLTTGSSYEQYF. In nucleotides, the CDR3 is TGTGCCAGCAGCTCCCTTACGACAGGGAGCTCCTACGAGCAGTACTTC.